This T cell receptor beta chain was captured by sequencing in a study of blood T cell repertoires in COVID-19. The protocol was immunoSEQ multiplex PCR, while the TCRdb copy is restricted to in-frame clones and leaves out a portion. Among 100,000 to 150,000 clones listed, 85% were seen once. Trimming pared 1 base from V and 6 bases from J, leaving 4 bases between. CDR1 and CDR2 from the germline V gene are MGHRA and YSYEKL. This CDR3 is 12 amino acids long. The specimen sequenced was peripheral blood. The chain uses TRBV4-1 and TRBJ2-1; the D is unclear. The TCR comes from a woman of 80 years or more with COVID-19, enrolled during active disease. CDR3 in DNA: TGCGCCAGCAGCCAAGGGGCCAATGAGCAGTTCTTC. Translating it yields CASSQGANEQFF.